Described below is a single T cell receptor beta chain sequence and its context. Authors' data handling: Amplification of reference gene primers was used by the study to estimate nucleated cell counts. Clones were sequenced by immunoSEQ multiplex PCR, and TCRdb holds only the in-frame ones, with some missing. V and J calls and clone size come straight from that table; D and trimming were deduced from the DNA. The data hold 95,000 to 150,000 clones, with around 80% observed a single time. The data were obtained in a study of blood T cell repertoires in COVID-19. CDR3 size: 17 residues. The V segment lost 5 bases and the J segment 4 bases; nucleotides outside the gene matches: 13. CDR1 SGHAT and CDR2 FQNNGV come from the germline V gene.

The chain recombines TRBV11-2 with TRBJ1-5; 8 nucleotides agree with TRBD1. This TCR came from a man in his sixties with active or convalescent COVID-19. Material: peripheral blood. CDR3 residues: CASSLGQGGSRNQPQHF. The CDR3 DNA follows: TGTGCCAGCAGCCTCGGACAGGGAGGAAGCAGAAATCAGCCCCAGCATTTT.